This T cell receptor beta chain was identified during a study of CD8+ T cells in alopecia areata. RNA was isolated and reverse transcribed to cDNA, the sequencing template. Libraries were prepared by immunoSEQ multiplex PCR; TCRdb keeps only in-frame clonotypes and omits some of them. The data hold more than 150,000 clones, with approximately 50% observed a single time. Documented treatment: oral pan-JAK inhibitor, 5-10 mg twice daily. CD4+ and CD8+ T cells were sorted from PBMCs stained for CD3, CD4 and CD8. The CDR3 is made up of 14 amino acids. Germline CDR1 MNHEY, CDR2 SMNVEV (reference sequence). V lost 1 base, J lost 2 bases, and 9 bases lay in between.

The chain is built from TRBV27 and TRBJ2-7; no reliable D call. The origin of this receptor is a human donor with alopecia areata. The sequences come from CD8+ T cells sorted from blood, collected at roughly week 53, from a patient treated with tofacitinib. The CDR3 DNA sequence: TGTGCCAGCAGTTTATTAGGCGAAACCTACGAGCAGTACTTC. It specifies CASSLLGETYEQYF.